This T cell receptor (beta chain) was observed in a study of shared clonotypes between healthy human individuals. Study-level points and caveats: Compared with clonotypes that all four donors shared, non-shared clonotypes had lower generation probabilities. Naive subsets, compared against memory subsets, generally had larger estimated richness values.

Profiling relied on immunoSEQ multiplex PCR, and the TCRdb table lists in-frame clones only, not all of them. Among about 2 million clones, 85% to 95% were seen once, and the ten largest hold 1% to 1.3%. On this clone itself: Its antigen is not identified. Additional DNA sequences in this sample encode the identical CDR3.

Naive CD8 cells were CD45RO-negative, positively selected for CCR7, excluding terminally differentiated effector memory CD45RA+ cells. Germline CDR1 reads MNHEY; CDR2 reads SMNVEV (reference sequence). Deletions cut 2 bases from V and 1 base from J, with 6 bases between. The CDR3 is 13 residues long. The chain recombines TRBV27 with TRBJ2-7; D possibly corresponds to TRBD1 (5 bases). This TCR was sampled from a man aged 18 to 30 in good health. Sequenced: naive CD8+ T cells sorted from blood. CDR3 amino acids: CASSLDRSYEQYF. The DNA of the CDR3 is TGTGCCAGCAGTTTAGACAGATCCTACGAGCAGTACTTC.